Described below is a single T cell receptor (beta chain) sequence and its context. These data are taken from a study of shared clonotypes between healthy human individuals. The CDR3 runs 15 residues. The trim removed 8 bases at V and 5 bases at J, leaving 10 bases unmatched. Germline loops: CDR1 MNHEY, CDR2 SVGAGI. Naive CD8 cells were CD45RO-negative, positively selected for CCR7, excluding terminally differentiated effector memory CD45RA+ cells. The method was immunoSEQ multiplex PCR; TCRdb's version includes in-frame clones alone and lacks a portion of them. This sample has about 750,000 clones, with approximately 92% found just once.

The source is a man aged 25 to 40 in good health. The J gene is TRBJ2-1, the V gene TRBV6-5, with 9 bases identical to TRBD2. Sequencing was carried out using naive CD8+ T cells sorted from blood. CDR3 loop: CASSTSGVPNNEQFF. In DNA form, the CDR3 reads TGTGCCAGCTCGACTAGCGGAGTACCAAACAATGAGCAGTTCTTC.